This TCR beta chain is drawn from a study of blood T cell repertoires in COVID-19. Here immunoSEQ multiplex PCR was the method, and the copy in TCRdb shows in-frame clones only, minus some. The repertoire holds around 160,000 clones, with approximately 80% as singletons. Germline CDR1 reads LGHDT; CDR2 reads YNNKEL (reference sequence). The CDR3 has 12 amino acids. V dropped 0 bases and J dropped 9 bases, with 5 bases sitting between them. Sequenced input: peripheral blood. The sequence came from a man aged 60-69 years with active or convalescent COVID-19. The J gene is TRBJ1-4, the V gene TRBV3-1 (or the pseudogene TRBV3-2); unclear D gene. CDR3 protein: CASSQEAKKLFF. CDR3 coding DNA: TGTGCCAGCAGCCAAGAAGCCAAAAAACTGTTTTTT.